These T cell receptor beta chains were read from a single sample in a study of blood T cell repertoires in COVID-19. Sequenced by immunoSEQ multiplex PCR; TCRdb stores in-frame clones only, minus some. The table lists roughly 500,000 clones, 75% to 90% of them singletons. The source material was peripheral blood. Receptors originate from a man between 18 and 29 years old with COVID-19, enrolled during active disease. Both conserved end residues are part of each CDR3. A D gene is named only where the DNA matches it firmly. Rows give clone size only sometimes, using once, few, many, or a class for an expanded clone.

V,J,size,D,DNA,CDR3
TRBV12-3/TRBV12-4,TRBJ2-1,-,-,TGTGCCAGCAGTTTGAGAGGGTCGGGTGAGCAGTTCTTC,CASSLRGSGEQFF
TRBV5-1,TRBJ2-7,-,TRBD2,TGCGCCAGCAGCGGGGGACTAGCGGGAGTTCGCGAGCAGTACTTC,CASSGGLAGVREQYF
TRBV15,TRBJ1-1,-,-,TGTGCCACCAACCCCCGGGAGGGGCTGGACACTGAAGCTTTCTTT,CATNPREGLDTEAFF
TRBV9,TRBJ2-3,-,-,TGTGCCAGCAGCGCGGACGGGACTCCTGGCACAGATACGCAGTATTTT,CASSADGTPGTDTQYF
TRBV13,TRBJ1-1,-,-,TGTGCCAGCAGCTTAGGACGGGTACTCCCTCGGTGGACTGAAGCTTTCTTT,CASSLGRVLPRWTEAFF
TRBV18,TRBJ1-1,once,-,TGTGCCAGCTCATTAAACCCAGAAGACACTGAAGCTTTCTTT,CASSLNPEDTEAFF
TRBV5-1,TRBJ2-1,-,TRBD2,TGCGCCAGCAGCTTTAGTGGCGGGAGCTCTCAGAATGAGCAGTTCTTC,CASSFSGGSSQNEQFF
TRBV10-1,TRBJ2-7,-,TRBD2,TGCGCCAGCAGTGAGAATCCGGGACTAGCGGGAGCGGGCTACGAGCAGTACTTC,CASSENPGLAGAGYEQYF
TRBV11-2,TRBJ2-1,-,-,TGTGCCAGCAGCGATGGGAGTCAATTCGATGAGCAGTTCTTC,CASSDGSQFDEQFF
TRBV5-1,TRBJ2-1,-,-,TGCGCCAGCAGCTCCTTAGAAGGGGGGGCTATCTATGAGCAGTTCTTC,CASSSLEGGAIYEQFF
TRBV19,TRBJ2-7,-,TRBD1,TGTGCCAGTAGTATAGGCGCGGGACAGGGGTCCTACGAGCAGTACTTC,CASSIGAGQGSYEQYF
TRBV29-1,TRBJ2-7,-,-,TGCAGCGCCACCACATCCTACGAGCAGTACTTC,CSATTSYEQYF
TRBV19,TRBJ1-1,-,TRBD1,TGTGCCAGTAGTATCCCCGACAGGGGATCGAACACTGAAGCTTTCTTT,CASSIPDRGSNTEAFF
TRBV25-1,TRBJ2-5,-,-,TGTGCCAGCAGCAGGGGCCTTCCTCGAGAGACCCAGTACTTC,CASSRGLPRETQYF
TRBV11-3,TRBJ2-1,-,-,TGTGCCAGCCGGTTTTCCTACAATGAGCAGTTCTTC,CASRFSYNEQFF
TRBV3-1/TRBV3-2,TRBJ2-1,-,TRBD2,TGTGCCAGCAGCCAACTAGCGGGGCCCCCGAGGAATGAGCAGTTCTTC,CASSQLAGPPRNEQFF
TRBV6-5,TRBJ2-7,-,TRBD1,TGTGCCAGCAGCCGGGACAGGGACCACGAGCAGTACTTC,CASSRDRDHEQYF
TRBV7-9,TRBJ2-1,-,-,TGTGCCAGCAGCTCCGGACAATACAATGAGCAGTTCTTC,CASSSGQYNEQFF
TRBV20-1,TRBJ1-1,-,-,TGCAGTGCTAGTTCCAGGGGTGGTAGGACTGAAGCTTTCTTT,CSASSRGGRTEAFF
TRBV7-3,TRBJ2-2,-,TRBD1,TGTGCCAGCAGCCGACAGGGCGGGACCGGGGAGCTGTTTTTT,CASSRQGGTGELFF
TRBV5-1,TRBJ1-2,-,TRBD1,TGCGCCAGCTCGACAGGGGAGAGGTCCAGAAACTATGGCTACACCTTC,CASSTGERSRNYGYTF
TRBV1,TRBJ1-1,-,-,TGCACCAGCAGCCAGGACCGGGACAGGGGAACTGAAGCTTTCTTT,CTSSQDRDRGTEAFF
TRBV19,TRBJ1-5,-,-,TGTGCCAGTAGTAATACCTGGGGGGGCCGGGGGCAGCCCCAGCATTTT,CASSNTWGGRGQPQHF
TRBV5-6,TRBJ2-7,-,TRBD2,TGTGCCAGCAGCCAATATCCATTACTAGCGGGCCTCTACGAGCAGTACTTC,CASSQYPLLAGLYEQYF
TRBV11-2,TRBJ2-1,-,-,TGTGCCAGCAGCTACTCGGGCGGGAATGAGCAGTTCTTC,CASSYSGGNEQFF
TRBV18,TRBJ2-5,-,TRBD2,TGTGCCAGCTCGCCTAGACTAGCGGGACAAGAGACCCAGTACTTC,CASSPRLAGQETQYF
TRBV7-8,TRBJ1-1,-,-,TGTGCCAGCAGCTTGGAGACTGAAGCTTTCTTT,CASSLETEAFF
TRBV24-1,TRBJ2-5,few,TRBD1,TGTGCCACCAGTTCCAGTACAGGGGCGGAAGAGACCCAGTACTTC,CATSSSTGAEETQYF
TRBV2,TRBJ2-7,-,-,TGTGCCAGCAGTCCACATAGCGTTTACTACGAGCAGTACTTC,CASSPHSVYYEQYF
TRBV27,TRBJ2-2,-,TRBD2,TGTGCCAGCAGTTTATGGGGGAGGGGCACCGGGGAGCTGTTTTTT,CASSLWGRGTGELFF
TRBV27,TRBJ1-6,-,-,TGTGCCAGCAGTTTATTTTTCCCATCACCCCTCCACTTT,CASSLFFPSPLHF
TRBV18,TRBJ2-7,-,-,TGTGCCAGCTCACCGATCGAACGGTACGAGCAGTACTTC,CASSPIERYEQYF
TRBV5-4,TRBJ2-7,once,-,TGTGCCAGCAGCTTGGGTGGCCCGGGGACATACGAGCAGTACTTC,CASSLGGPGTYEQYF
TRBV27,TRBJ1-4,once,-,TGTGCCAGCAGTTTATCGAAATTGGGGGGAAAACTGTTTTTT,CASSLSKLGGKLFF
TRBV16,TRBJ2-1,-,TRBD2,TGTGCCTCGGAGCGGGAGATTGGAAATGAGCAGTTCTTC,CASEREIGNEQFF
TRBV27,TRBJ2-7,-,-,TGTGCCAGCAGTCCGACAGTGGGATACGAGCAGTACTTC,CASSPTVGYEQYF
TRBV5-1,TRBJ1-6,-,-,TGCGCCAGCAGCTTGGAGGGGGGGCGAAGTTCACCCCTCCACTTT,CASSLEGGRSSPLHF
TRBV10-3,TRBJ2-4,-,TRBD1,TGTGCCATCAGTAACATGCCGGGACAGGGAGCGGGAAACATTCAGTACTTC,CAISNMPGQGAGNIQYF
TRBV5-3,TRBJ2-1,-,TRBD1,TGTGCCAGAAGCTGTCCGGGACAGAAGGACAATGAGCAGTTCTTC,CARSCPGQKDNEQFF
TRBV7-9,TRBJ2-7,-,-,TGTGCCAGCAGCCCAACAGGCTACGAGCAGTACTTC,CASSPTGYEQYF
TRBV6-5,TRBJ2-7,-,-,TGTGCCAGCAGTTACTCGACTGGACTACCTGGGATGGAGCAGTACTTC,CASSYSTGLPGMEQYF
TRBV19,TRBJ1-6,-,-,TGTGCCAGTAGTATCGGAGACGGTTTTAATTCACCCCTCCACTTT,CASSIGDGFNSPLHF
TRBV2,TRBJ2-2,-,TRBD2,TGTGCCAGCGATACTAGGGGACTAGCGGGTACCGGGGAGCTGTTTTTT,CASDTRGLAGTGELFF
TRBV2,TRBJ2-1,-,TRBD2,TGTGCCAGCAGACCAGGGCTAGCGGGGCACCCCAATGAGCAGTTCTTC,CASRPGLAGHPNEQFF
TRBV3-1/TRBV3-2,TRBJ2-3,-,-,TGTGCCAGCAGCCCCTACTCAGGGGCTACGCAGTATTTT,CASSPYSGATQYF
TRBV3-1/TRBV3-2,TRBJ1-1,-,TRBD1,TGTGCCAGCAGCCCGGGACAGGGGTTAGCAGCTTTCTTT,CASSPGQGLAAFF
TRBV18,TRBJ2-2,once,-,TGTGCCAGCTCACCTGGACTGCTCACCGGGGAGCTGTTTTTT,CASSPGLLTGELFF
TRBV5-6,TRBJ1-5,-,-,TGTGCCAGCAGCTTGACAGGGAATCAGCCCCAGCATTTT,CASSLTGNQPQHF
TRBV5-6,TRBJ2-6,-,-,TGTGCCAGCAGCTTGGCCAGACAGGAGACTGGGGCCAACGTCCTGACTTTC,CASSLARQETGANVLTF
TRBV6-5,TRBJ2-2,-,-,TGTGCCAGCACTTTCTCCCCTAACACCGGGGAGCTGTTTTTT,CASTFSPNTGELFF
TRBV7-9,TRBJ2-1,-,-,TGTGCCAGCAGCGTTTACCGGGAAATAAGCTCGGATGAGCAGTTCTTC,CASSVYREISSDEQFF
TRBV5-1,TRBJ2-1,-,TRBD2,TGCGCCAGCCGCGGTAACAGCGGGGGGGCACATGATGAGCAGTTCTTC,CASRGNSGGAHDEQFF
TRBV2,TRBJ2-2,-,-,TGTGCCAGCAACAGGCCCCCGAACACCGGGGAGCTGTTTTTT,CASNRPPNTGELFF
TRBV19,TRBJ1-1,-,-,TGTGCCAGTAGTATTGGGGGCTCGGACACTGAAGCTTTCTTT,CASSIGGSDTEAFF
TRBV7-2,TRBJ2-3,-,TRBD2,TGTGCCAGCAGCCCCCGAGCGACTAGCGGGATCCCTATCCTGTATTTT,CASSPRATSGIPILYF
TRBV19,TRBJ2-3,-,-,TGTGCCAGTACCCCAGGCAGGGGCACAGATACGCAGTATTTT,CASTPGRGTDTQYF